This T cell receptor (beta chain) was recorded in a study of shared clonotypes between healthy human individuals. With CCR7-negative CD45RA+ TemRA cells, CD45RO+ cells were combined in CD8 memory. The repertoire was sequenced with immunoSEQ multiplex PCR; TCRdb's copy has only in-frame clones and lacks some. The sample lists around 100,000 clones, 55% to 80% occurring once. The material sequenced was memory CD8+ T cells sorted from blood. Subset indicated: CD45RO+ cells pooled with CCR7-negative TemRA cells. The clonotype was recovered from a woman in her 30s in good health.

The CDR3 loop reads CASSWRQSYNEQFF. The CDR3 bases are TGTGCCAGCAGCTGGCGACAAAGCTACAATGAGCAGTTCTTC. The rearrangement uses TRBV11-2 and TRBJ2-1; D not resolved. The CDR3 runs 14 residues. The V gene's germline CDR1 is SGHAT and CDR2 FQNNGV. Trimming shortened V by 4 bases and J by 3 bases, and 10 bases separated the two germline ends.